The clone carrying this T cell receptor beta chain was counted at least ten times. TCRdb reprocessed the RT-PCR reads via MiXCR and lists one record per CDR3 protein. The table lists 550,000 to 750,000 distinct CDR3 sequences, 12% to 15% of them singletons. The germline gives CDR1 MDHEN, CDR2 SYDVKM. The CDR3 contains 18 residues. V lost 4 bases and J 4 bases, leaving 25 bases between the germline ends. This TCR was recovered from a female donor in good health, serving as a healthy control. The rearrangement uses TRBV28 and TRBJ2-5; tentative D call: TRBD2 (6 bases). Sequencing was done on a sample of memory CD4+ T cells from blood. Written as DNA, the CDR3 is TGTGCCAGCAGTTGGGCTTTGTGGGAACAGCGGGTAAGAGAGACCCAGTACTTC. It specifies CASSWALWEQRVRETQYF.